This TCR beta chain was retrieved from a study of T cell repertoires in cytomegalovirus infection. As for the study in general: Public TCR beta signatures marked donors with CMV infection and the matching HLA.

TCRdb reanalysed the reads using MiXCR and keeps one entry per CDR3 protein. The table lists about 530,000 distinct CDR3 sequences, around 27% of them singletons. V was clipped by 6 bases and J by 2 bases, with 16 bases between them. Germline-derived CDR1 and CDR2 are LNHDA and SQIVND (reference sequence). This CDR3 region has 15 residues. Study-wide results and limits: Accumulated public TCR beta family frequency recognized individuals carrying CMV together with the relevant HLA. Within the response measured ex vivo, HLA-C-restricted CMV-specific TCR beta clonotypes were dominant.

There are a few counts of this clonotype. Its antigen is still unknown. The chain couples TRBV19 to TRBJ1-2; D may be TRBD1 (5 bases). Sequencing was performed on PBMCs. This TCR was recovered from a human donor in good health (CMV status not recorded). Some clones in this sample may be carry-over from other donors' samples. In DNA, the CDR3 is TGTGCCAGTAGGTCAACAGGAACGTCCAACTATGGCTACACCTTC. This sequence encodes CASRSTGTSNYGYTF.